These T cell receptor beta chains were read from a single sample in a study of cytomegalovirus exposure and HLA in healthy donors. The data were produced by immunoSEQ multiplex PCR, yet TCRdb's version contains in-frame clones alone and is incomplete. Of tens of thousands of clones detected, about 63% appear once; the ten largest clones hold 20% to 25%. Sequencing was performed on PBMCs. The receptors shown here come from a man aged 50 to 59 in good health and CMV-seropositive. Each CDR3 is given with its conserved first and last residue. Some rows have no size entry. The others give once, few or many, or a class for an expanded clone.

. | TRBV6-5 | CASRITARTGDIQYF
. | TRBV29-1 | CSVGQEQPQHF
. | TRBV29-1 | CSVEASVGNTIYF
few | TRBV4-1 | CASSPRTGGNTEAFF
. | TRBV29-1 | CSVPDHKTSSETQYF
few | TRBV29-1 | CSGSEAQETQYF
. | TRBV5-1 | CASSNSGGATYEQYF
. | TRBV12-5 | CASQSTSGPQETQYF
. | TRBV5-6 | CASSLGTYNQPQHF
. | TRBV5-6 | CASSLQQGNTEAFF
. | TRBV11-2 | CASSKDSYGYTF
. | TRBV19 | CASSITGDYEQYF
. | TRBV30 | CAWSVGEGSNEKLFF
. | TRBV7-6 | CASSRARGTGELFF
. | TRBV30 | CAWSPDRDRPQHF
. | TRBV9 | CASSPDSSVTTQYF
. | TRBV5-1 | CASSLGPGELFF
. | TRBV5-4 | CASSLASAGNGYTF
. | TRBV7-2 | CASSFSSGGTDTQYF
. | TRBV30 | CAWSAGPSNQPQHF
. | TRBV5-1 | CASSLEGSTGELFF
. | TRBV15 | CATSRRGLGGSEQFF
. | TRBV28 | CASLGLAGNNEQFF
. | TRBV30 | CAWSVTSGRAMPSGELFF
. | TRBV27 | CASSIGGRGETQYF
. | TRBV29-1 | CSVDRVGYGYTF
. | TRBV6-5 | CASSYLTNNSPLHF
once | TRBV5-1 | CASSLGLAGSYEQYF
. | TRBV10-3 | CAISTVNQPQHF
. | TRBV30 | CAWSGQSYYGYTF
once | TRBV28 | CASRSGLGPQHF
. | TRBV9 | CASAGQGGNTIYF
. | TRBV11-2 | CASSLVQGADEQFF
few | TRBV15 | CATSRWGGTTGEKLFF
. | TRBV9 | CASSAGPGWTRRYF
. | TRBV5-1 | CASTGTEAFF
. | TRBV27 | CASSFRTGELFF
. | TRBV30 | CAWMLRVGTEAFF
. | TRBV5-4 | CASSSRTAYNTEAFF
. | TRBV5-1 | CASSLVSGANTEAFF
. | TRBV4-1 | CASSQGKTPNTEAFF
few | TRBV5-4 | CASSWDRGSTEAFF
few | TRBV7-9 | CASSLSSYRNEQFF
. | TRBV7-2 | CASSPGGTNQFF
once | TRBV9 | CASSARDLETQYF
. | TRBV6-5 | CASSYDPRNTEAFF
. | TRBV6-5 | CASSYGTASEKLFF
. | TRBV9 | CASSVQTSGGNEQFF
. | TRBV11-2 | CASSLGGGARTGELFF
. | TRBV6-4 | CASSDVAGRTDTQYF
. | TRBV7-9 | CASSWDLQGVEAFF
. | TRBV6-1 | CASRTGGREQPQHF
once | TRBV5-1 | CASSGGDRETEAFF